This T cell receptor (beta chain) was recovered during a study of cytomegalovirus exposure and HLA in healthy donors. CDR3 length equals 17 residues. The PCR contained 60 Vbeta and 13 Jbeta primers. Libraries were prepared by immunoSEQ multiplex PCR; TCRdb keeps only in-frame clonotypes and omits some of them. The data contain approximately 140,000 clones, around 85% of them singletons. Sequencing was carried out using PBMCs. The chain is built from TRBV12-1 and TRBJ2-1; the table assigns TRBD2, which was not confirmed against the DNA. TRBV12-1 is noted as a pseudogene. The receptor comes from a woman between 50 and 59 years old in good health and CMV-seropositive. The CDR3 spells CASSFTTGTSGGNEQFF. The DNA of the CDR3 is TGTGCCAGCAGCTTTACCACCGGGACTAGCGGGGGCAATGAGCAGTTCTTC.